This T cell receptor beta chain was recovered during a study of blood T cell repertoires in COVID-19. Assay used: immunoSEQ multiplex PCR; TCRdb lists only in-frame clones, some missing. Altogether 200,000 or so clones are present, roughly nine tenths being singletons, with the ten largest covering about 2.4%. The germline V gene encodes CDR1 MNHNS and CDR2 SASEGT. Trimming stripped 0 bases from V and 3 bases from J, with 15 bases between. The CDR3 is 17 residues long. This TCR came from a woman in her thirties who had recovered from COVID-19. The specimen sequenced was PBMCs or T cells enriched from blood (not recorded which). The chain has TRBV6-1 and TRBJ1-5; D remains unclear. Here the CDR3 reads CASSEARSRWFNQPQHF. As DNA, the CDR3 is TGTGCCAGCAGTGAAGCGCGGTCACGGTGGTTCAATCAGCCCCAGCATTTT.